The 10 T cell receptor beta chains presented below share a single source sample, sequenced in a study of T cells of healthy individuals. TCRdb re-called the 5' RACE reads with MiXCR, one entry per CDR3 protein. The table records around 40,000 distinct CDR3 sequences, about 4.2% of them present only once. Source of these receptors: a human donor in good health.

This clonotype was recorded many times. At one end the junction does not follow the germline gene, possibly because of a read error. The chain is built from TRBV12-3 or TRBV12-4 and TRBJ2-1, with TRBD2 matching 8 bases. The CDR3 runs 15 residues. The chain's CDR3 is CASSLGLSGSDEQFF. In DNA, the CDR3 is TGTGCCAGCAGCTTAGGACTAAGCGGGAGTGATGAGCAGTTCTTC.

A few counts support this clonotype. The chain employs TRBV7-2 and TRBJ2-3, with D uncertain. CDR1 and CDR2 from the germline V gene are SGHTA and FQGNSA. CDR3 length: 16 amino acids. V gave up 0 bases and J gave up 11 bases, with 21 bases separating them. CDR3 residues: CASSLALATRPQEQYF. The CDR3 bases are TGTGCCAGCAGCTTAGCGCTGGCTACCAGACCCCAGGAGCAGTATTTT.

In this sample, this clonotype turned up a few times. This chain joins TRBV12-3 or TRBV12-4 and TRBJ2-1, with D tentatively TRBD1 (6 bases). The CDR3 has 14 residues. Trimming removed 5 bases at V and 7 bases at J, with 15 bases between. CDR3 DNA: TGTGCCAGCAGTGGGACAAATCTTGGGAATGAGCAGTTCTTC. Protein sequence: CASSGTNLGNEQFF.

In its sample, this clonotype was seen a few times. The chain recombines TRBV4-3 with TRBJ2-7; D is possibly TRBD2 (5 bases). This CDR3 spans 15 amino acids. In germline, CDR1 is LGHNA, CDR2 YSLEER. Trimming stripped 1 base from V and 4 bases from J, with 14 bases between. In DNA form, the CDR3 reads TGCGCCAGCAGCCAAGGTGGAGACCGCGGGTACGAGCAGTACTTC. This translates into CASSQGGDRGYEQYF.

Ten or more counts support this clonotype. The chain recombines TRBV5-1 with TRBJ2-7; D is unresolved. This CDR3 spans 15 amino acids. Germline-derived CDR1 and CDR2 are SGHRS and YFSETQ. The V and J ends lost 3 bases and 1 base respectively, with 14 bases between them. The CDR3 reads CASSSEAGKSYEQYF. In nucleotides, the CDR3 is TGCGCCAGCAGCTCCGAGGCAGGAAAATCCTACGAGCAGTACTTC.

This clonotype was seen at least ten times. The chain carries TRBV18 and TRBJ1-5; D is ambiguous. The germline V and J ends were trimmed by 3 bases and 3 bases, with 12 bases remaining between them. Germline loops: CDR1 KGHSH, CDR2 LQKENI. The length of the CDR3 is 15 residues. The CDR3 sequence: CASSPKQSDNQPQHF. The DNA for the CDR3 is TGTGCCAGCTCACCTAAACAGAGCGACAATCAGCCCCAGCATTTT.

This clonotype was observed many times. The chain employs TRBV9 and TRBJ2-5, with 9 nucleotides matching TRBD2. The germline gives CDR1 SGDLS, CDR2 YYNGEE. The V and J ends lost 0 bases and 3 bases, in that order; junction bases with no gene match: 12. CDR3 length equals 18 residues. The CDR3 DNA sequence: TGTGCCAGCAGCGTAGCTGGCGCGGGAGGGCCGGTCGAAGAGACCCAGTACTTC. Amino acid sequence: CASSVAGAGGPVEETQYF.

This clonotype was seen at least ten times. This rearrangement joins TRBV6-2 or TRBV6-3 to TRBJ2-1, with 10 bases matching TRBD1. Germline V gene data show CDR1 as MNHEY and CDR2 as SVGEGT. The CDR3 runs 14 residues. Trimming at V came to 6 bases and at J to 6 bases, leaving 5 bases not matched to a gene. The CDR3, as DNA: TGTGCCAGCAGGACAGGGGGCGCAGGCAATGAGCAGTTCTTC. It yields the protein CASRTGGAGNEQFF.

This chain joins TRBV27 and TRBJ2-5, with no clear D. CDR1 is MNHEY and CDR2 is SMNVEV in the germline V gene (reference sequence). Trimming took off 4 bases at V and 0 bases at J, with 3 bases between the two ends. CDR3 size: 12 residues. The CDR3 nucleotides are TGTGCCAGCAGTTACAACCAAGAGACCCAGTACTTC. It encodes CASSYNQETQYF.

This clonotype was seen repeatedly, ten times or more. This chain joins TRBV27 and TRBJ1-1; unclear D gene. CDR1 is MNHEY, CDR2 SMNVEV, per germline (reference sequence). Trimming cost V 5 bases and J 6 bases, with 10 bases left between them. This CDR3 comprises 12 residues. Here the CDR3 DNA reads TGTGCCAGCAGTGCTGGGAGAGCTGAAGCTTTCTTT. This gives the protein CASSAGRAEAFF.